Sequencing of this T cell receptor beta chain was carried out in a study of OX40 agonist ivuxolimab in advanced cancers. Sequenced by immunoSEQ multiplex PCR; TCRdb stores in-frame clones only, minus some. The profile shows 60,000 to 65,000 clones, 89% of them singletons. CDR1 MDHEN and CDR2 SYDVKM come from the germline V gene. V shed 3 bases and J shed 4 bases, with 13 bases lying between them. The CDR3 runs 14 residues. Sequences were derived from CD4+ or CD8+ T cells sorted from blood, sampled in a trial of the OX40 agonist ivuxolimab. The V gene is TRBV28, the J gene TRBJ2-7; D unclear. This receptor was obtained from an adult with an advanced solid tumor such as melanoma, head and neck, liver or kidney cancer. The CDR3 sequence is CASSFFYTSYEQYF. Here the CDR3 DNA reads TGTGCCAGCAGTTTTTTTTACACGAGTTACGAGCAGTACTTC.